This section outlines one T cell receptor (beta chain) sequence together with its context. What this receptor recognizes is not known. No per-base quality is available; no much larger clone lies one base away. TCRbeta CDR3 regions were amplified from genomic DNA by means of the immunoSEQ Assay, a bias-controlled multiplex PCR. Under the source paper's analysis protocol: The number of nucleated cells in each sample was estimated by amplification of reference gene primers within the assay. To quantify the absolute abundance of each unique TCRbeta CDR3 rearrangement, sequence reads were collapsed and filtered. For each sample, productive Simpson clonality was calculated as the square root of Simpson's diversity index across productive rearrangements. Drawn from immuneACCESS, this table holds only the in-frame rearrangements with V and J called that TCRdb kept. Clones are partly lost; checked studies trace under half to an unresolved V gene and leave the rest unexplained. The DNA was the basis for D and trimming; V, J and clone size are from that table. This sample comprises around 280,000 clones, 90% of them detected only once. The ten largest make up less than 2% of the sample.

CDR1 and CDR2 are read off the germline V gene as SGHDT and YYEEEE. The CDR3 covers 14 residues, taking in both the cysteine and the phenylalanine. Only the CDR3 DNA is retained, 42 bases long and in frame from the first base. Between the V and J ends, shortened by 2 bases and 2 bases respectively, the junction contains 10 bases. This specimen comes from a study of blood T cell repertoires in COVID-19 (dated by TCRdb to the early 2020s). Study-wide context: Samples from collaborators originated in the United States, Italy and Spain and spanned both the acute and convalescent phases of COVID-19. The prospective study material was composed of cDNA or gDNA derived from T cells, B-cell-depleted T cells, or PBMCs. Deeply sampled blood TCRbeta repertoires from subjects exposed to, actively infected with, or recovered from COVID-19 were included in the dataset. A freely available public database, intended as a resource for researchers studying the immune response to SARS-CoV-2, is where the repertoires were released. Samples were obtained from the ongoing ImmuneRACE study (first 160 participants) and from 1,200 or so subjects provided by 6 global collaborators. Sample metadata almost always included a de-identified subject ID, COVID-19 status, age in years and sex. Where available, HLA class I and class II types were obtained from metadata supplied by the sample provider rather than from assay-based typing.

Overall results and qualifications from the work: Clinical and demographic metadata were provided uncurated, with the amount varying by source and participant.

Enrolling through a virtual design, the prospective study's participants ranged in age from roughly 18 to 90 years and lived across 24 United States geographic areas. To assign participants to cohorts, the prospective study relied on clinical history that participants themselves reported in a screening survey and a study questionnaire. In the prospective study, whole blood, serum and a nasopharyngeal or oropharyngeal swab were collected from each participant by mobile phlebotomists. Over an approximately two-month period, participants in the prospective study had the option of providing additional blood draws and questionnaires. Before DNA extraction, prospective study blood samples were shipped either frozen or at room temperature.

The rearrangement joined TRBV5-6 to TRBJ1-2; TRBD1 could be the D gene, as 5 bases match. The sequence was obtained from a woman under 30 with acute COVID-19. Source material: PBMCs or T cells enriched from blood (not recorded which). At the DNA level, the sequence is TGTGCCAGCAGCTTAGAACGGACAAACTATGGCTACACCTTC. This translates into CASSLERTNYGYTF.